This T cell receptor (beta chain) was found in a study of type 1 regulatory T cells. In the study overall: An in vitro protocol generated T-allo10, a Tr1-enriched, alloantigen-specific CD4 T cell product.

Regarding this clonotype: What it recognizes is unknown.

TCRdb independently ran MiXCR on the reads; one entry per CDR3 protein. Of about 24,000 distinct CDR3 sequences in the sample, about 45% are singletons; the top ten hold 4.8%. V shed 3 bases and J shed 0 bases, with 6 bases lying between them. Germline V lookup: CDR1 DFQATT, CDR2 SNEGSKA (reference sequence). This CDR3 is built from 13 residues. Sequencing was done on a sample of cultured T cells, either the whole culture or a sorted T cell fraction (not recorded which). The gene calls are TRBV20-1 and TRBJ2-4; D uncertain. The receptor was isolated from a human donor in good health. The CDR3 DNA is TGCAGTGCTAGTGACAAAGCCAAAAACATTCAGTACTTC. It yields the protein CSASDKAKNIQYF.